This T cell receptor (beta chain) is from a study of early T cells in non-severe SARS-CoV-2 infection (dated by TCRdb to 2020 to 2023). General notes on the study: Because TCR sequencing was done on bulk RNA from unsorted whole blood, the alpha and beta chains could not be paired.

Library preparation employed 5' RACE. Sequencing used a NextSeq 500. To correct for sequencing error and PCR bias, the TCR library protocol tagged individual cDNA molecules with unique molecular identifiers. Both TCR alpha and beta chains were sequenced, and tight co-correlation was observed between alpha and beta sequence abundances in each sample. Processing in the source paper ran as follows. Decombinator V4 was used to annotate TCR sequences for V gene, J gene and CDR3. TCRs were defined as expanded if a significant change between any two time points was detected under a Poisson model with p below 0.0001. Abundances of TCRs were expressed as counts per million after normalisation to the total number of TCRs sequenced in each sample. TRAV1-2 paired with TRAJ12, TRAJ20 or TRAJ33 defined MAIT TCRs, while TRAV10 paired with TRAJ18 defined iNKT TCRs. VDJdb, accessed 1 November 2021, was searched for CMV, EBV and SARS-CoV-2 annotated TCRs, excluding TCRs annotated for multiple antigens. The raw public data were reprocessed by TCRdb itself: fastp quality trimming at Q25, MiXCR clonotype calling, in-frame beta chains only. Each entry is one CDR3 protein sequence, shown with its most common DNA and genes. None of the V and J calls come from the authors' own analysis; TCRdb made them. The sample includes more than 95,000 distinct CDR3 sequences, with 15% observed a single time. The top ten constitute 20% to 25% of the sample.

With respect to this clonotype: It has no known antigen specificity. No quality values exist for individual bases; no much larger clone is one base distant.

Set within a cohort of healthcare workers in London, UK, this nested case-control study involved weekly PCR testing of nasopharyngeal swabs along with blood sampling. Healthcare workers were enrolled in the week of the UK lockdown, from 23 to 31 March 2020, and were followed every week for up to 16 weeks. CDR1 and CDR2 were assigned from the germline V gene as MDHEN and SYDVKM. There are 13 amino acids in the CDR3, from cysteine to phenylalanine inclusive. Just the 39-base CDR3 DNA is kept, in frame starting at base 1. V is trimmed back by 9 bases and J by 2 bases, and the junction contains 7 bases that no gene match accounts for. What the research found in general, with its limitations: VDJdb matching was skewed toward anti-spike CD8 responses and likely underestimated virus-specific expansions, missing private and CD4 specificities.

Source material: whole blood. This receptor was identified in an adult who was a healthcare worker with PCR-confirmed SARS-CoV-2 infection or an uninfected control (not recorded which). This chain joins TRBV28 to TRBJ2-7; 7 bases in between match TRBD1. The CDR3: CASTHRGTYEQYF. At the DNA level, the sequence is TGTGCCAGTACCCACAGGGGAACCTACGAGCAGTACTTC.